One T cell receptor (beta chain) is described in this entry. Its antigen specificity is not known. No much larger clonotype is one base removed from it; base qualities were not supplied. CDR1 and CDR2, looked up from the germline V gene (reference sequence), are SEHNR and FQNEAQ. From V the trimming removes 1 base and from J it removes 1 base, while the gene matches leave 0 bases of the junction unaccounted for. Spanning cysteine to phenylalanine, the CDR3 consists of 14 amino acids. Only the CDR3 DNA is retained, 42 bases long and in frame from the first base. This specimen comes from a study of control samples from healthy donors and cancer patients (dated by TCRdb to the early 2020s). Library prep was done by the immunoSEQ multiplex PCR assay. Imported from immuneACCESS, the table was reduced by TCRdb to in-frame sequences with V and J called. These copies leave out some clones; in studies compared against another copy, an unresolved V gene accounts for under half, and the cause of the remainder is not known. The sample table lists 150,000 to 200,000 clones, about 91% of them with a count of one. The ten largest account for about 2% of the sample.

The TCR sequence derives from a woman aged 40 to 50 in good health. This receptor chain uses TRBV7-9 and TRBJ1-1; the central 7 bases match TRBD1. Material for sequencing was blood. The nucleotide sequence reads TGTGCCAGCAGCTTAGGACAGGGGAACACTGAAGCTTTCTTT. This yields the protein CASSLGQGNTEAFF.